This TCR beta chain is drawn from a study of shared clonotypes between healthy human individuals. Study at large: CD8 memory received one plate per donor, CD8 naive two, CD4 memory three and CD4 naive three. Regarding the study as a whole: It was only blood that was sampled, and tissue repertoires likely differ.

Regarding this clone: Its antigen is not identified. This specimen includes other DNA sequences encoding the same CDR3.

CDR3 size: 14 residues. Germline-derived CDR1 and CDR2 are SGHRS and YFSETQ. V lost 2 bases, J lost 4 bases, and 9 bases lay in between. In the study's own analysis: Filtering of immunoSEQ junctional sequences could not match full-length read filtering. Libraries were prepared by immunoSEQ multiplex PCR; TCRdb keeps only in-frame clonotypes and omits some of them. V, J and clone size derive from that table, while D and trimming were established from the DNA sequence. Counted here are roughly 2.2 million clones, 80% to 95% occurring once; the ten biggest clones make up 0.39%. What was sequenced was naive CD4+ T cells from PBMCs. Regarding subset: CD45RA+ positively selected. The chain uses TRBV5-1 and TRBJ2-2, with a tentative D call TRBD1 (6 bases). The TCR was taken from a man aged 18 to 30 in good health. Some clones in this sample may be carry-over from other donors' samples. CDR3 residues: CASSLGRGTGELFF. CDR3 DNA sequence: TGCGCCAGCAGCTTAGGCAGGGGCACCGGGGAGCTGTTTTTT. The full variable domain, rest sourced from reference TRBV5-1 and TRBJ2-2, is KAGVTQTPRYLIKTRGQQVTLSCSPISGHRSVSWYQQTPGQGLQFLFEYFSETQRNKGNFPGRFSGRQFSNSRSEMNVSTLELGDSALYLCASSLGRGTGELFFGEGSRLTVL.